This note documents a single TCR beta chain sequence. Time point noted: blood at routine non-recurrence follow-up after resection. Unsorted samples of tumor, nontumor lung or frozen PBMC had their whole RNA sequenced. Using its own MiXCR run on the 5' RACE reads, TCRdb lists one record per CDR3 protein. The table shows roughly 120,000 distinct CDR3 sequences, with over 9% occurring only once. The CDR3 covers 14 residues. The junction had 8 bases not matched to a gene; V was cut back by 6 bases and J by 5 bases. The data are from a study of spatial heterogeneity in lung cancer. Overall study: Beta-chain sequences consistently outnumbered alpha-chain sequences in detection. Combinations of a unique TCR and a UMI were tallied in raw reads, and on average each appeared more than ten times.

V and J are TRBV12-3 or TRBV12-4 and TRBJ2-5, with 8 bases matching TRBD1. The sequence came from a male donor with early-stage non-small cell lung cancer. The sample in question was PBMCs, obtained at follow-up. CDR3 sequence (DNA): TGTGCCAGCAGAGAACAGGGGGTTGGGGAGACCCAGTACTTC. Its translation: CASREQGVGETQYF.